This TCR beta chain was sequenced in a study of blood T cells in healthy people across ages (dated by TCRdb to 2013 to 2016). Broadly, across the study: Template switching captured roughly one uniquely barcoded TCR beta cDNA molecule per two T cells in model experiments. Age-related changes in TCR beta repertoire diversity were measured in the study by deep sequencing normalized with unique cDNA molecular identifiers. Four age groups were formed from the donors: young (average about 16 years), middle-aged (approximately 40), aged (about 62) and long-lived (82). To avoid experimental bias, donors of different ages were randomly spread across the sequencing lanes. Using the same blood draw, the study looked at two additional independent replicas of 1 million unique cDNA reads for two donors, one aged 18 to 30 and the other aged 80 or older.

Library generation was performed with 5' RACE. Sequencer: Illumina HiSeq 2500. A second roughly 6 to 12 cycle PCR used a sample-barcoded 5' primer and a J-beta primer mix. A template-switch 5' adaptor carrying 12 random nucleotides introduced a unique molecular identifier onto each TCR beta cDNA molecule. Each sample yielded at least 2.5 million CDR3-containing paired-end reads. First-strand cDNA synthesis was performed from all RNA using the Mint cDNA synthesis kit, with priming by a TRBC-specific oligonucleotide. Following uracil-DNA glycosylase treatment, a first 18-cycle PCR with universal primers M1SS and BC2_uni_R was performed on all cDNA. As for how the authors treated the data: For normalization, 1 million high-quality reads were randomly selected from each sample, with every read carrying a distinct molecular identifier. Instead of being binned into consensus sequences, reads that shared molecular identifiers were thrown out. MiTCR, run with a Q25 quality threshold and the strictest error-elimination algorithm, handled CDR3 identification, clonotype clustering and error correction. A nonparametric unseen species model with Euler transformation was used to estimate lower-bound total TCR beta diversity. TCRdb redid the processing of the public reads, applying fastp at Q25 and MiXCR, and retained in-frame beta chains. Entries that share a CDR3 protein sequence are merged under the most common genes and DNA. The V and J calls were determined by TCRdb, not by the authors. Here the sample has hundreds of thousands of distinct CDR3 sequences; roughly three fifths occur a single time. The ten biggest clones cover roughly 26% of the sample.

Systemically healthy Caucasian individuals from Russia, approximately 39 in total and aged about 6 to 95 years, were included as donors. Each donor gave around 9.8 milliliters of peripheral blood, collected into EDTA-treated Vacutainer tubes. Ficoll-Paque density-gradient centrifugation was used to isolate PBMCs, with at least 6.5 million per sample. Total RNA was extracted from PBMCs with Trizol reagent, with at least 6 micrograms obtained per sample. For every donor, an aliquot of PBMCs went through flow cytometry to measure the percentages of naive CD45RAhigh/CD27high T cells. This clonotype was recorded once. The antigen this receptor binds is unknown. Mismatch with germline at one junction end may stem from a read error. Broader findings and caveats from the paper: Observed TCR beta diversity per million T cells fell roughly linearly with age, and a significant reduction was already apparent by age around 40. Because donor CMV infection status was unknown, age-related changes in expanded clonotypes were potentially confounded. Compared with the aged group, the long-lived group had more naive CD4+ T cells, fewer expanded clones and increased TCR diversity, a pattern suggesting age selection. Total diversity estimates from one million sequenced T cells were considered lower bounds and underestimates. Bulk unsorted PBMC profiling prevented conclusive comparison of naive and antigen-experienced compartments. Observed TCR beta diversity correlated strongly with the percentage of naive T cells measured by flow cytometry.

Sequencing was performed on blood. This clonotype originated in a man aged 40-50 years in good health.

The CDR3 protein sequence reads: CASSKINPRAWLQEAQYF. The nucleotides read TGTGCCAGCAGCAAGATTAACCCCCGAGCTTGGCTCCAAGAGGCCCAGTACTTC. The chain joins TRBV7-2 to TRBJ2-5, with an unclear D gene assignment. For CDR1 and CDR2, the germline V gene lists SGHTA and FQGNSA. The CDR3 starts with the cysteine, ends with the phenylalanine, and has 18 residues. The CDR3 DNA has 54 bases and is translated from base 1.